These 22 T cell receptor beta chains were sequenced from one sample in a study of beta chain features in type 1 diabetes listed by TCRdb under 2018. Libraries came from the immunoSEQ multiplex PCR assay. The High Capacity cDNA Reverse Transcription Kit was used to reverse transcribe all of the isolated RNA, meaning that expressed TCRB transcripts were what got sequenced. TCRdb provides this immuneACCESS table in a form limited to in-frame rearrangements. Some clones are lacking; in checked studies, under half of them reflect an unresolved V gene, and why the rest are absent is not known. Recorded for this sample are hundreds of thousands of clones; 12% to 15% of them occurred a single time. The top ten clones comprise approximately 6.7% of the sample. The sequenced sample consisted of central memory CD4+ T cells from blood. All receptors derive from a man younger than 40 in good health.

The chain joins TRBV9 to TRBJ1-1; D gene ambiguous. The CDR3 covers 15 residues. V gave up 3 bases and J gave up 1 base, with 13 bases separating them. Looked up from germline, CDR1 is SGDLS and CDR2 is YYNGEE. In DNA, the CDR3 is TGTGCCAGCAGCGGGCGACAAACTTCGAACACTGAAGCTTTCTTT. This encodes CASSGRQTSNTEAFF. Variable domain in full (rest from reference TRBV9 and TRBJ1-1): DSGVTQTPKHLITATGQRVTLRCSPRSGDLSVYWYQQSLDQGLQFLIQYYNGEERAKGNILERFSAQQFPDLHSELNLSSLELGDSALYFCASSGRQTSNTEAFFGQGTRLTVV.

This clone showed up just a few times. Other DNA variants within this sample encode the same CDR3. V usage is TRBV9 and J usage is TRBJ1-2, with TRBD1 matching 8 bases. Germline loops: CDR1 SGDLS, CDR2 YYNGEE. J gave up 0 bases and V 3 bases, and 4 bases lay outside the gene matches. This CDR3 is built from 15 residues. The CDR3: CASSETDRANYGYTF. For the CDR3, the DNA is TGTGCCAGCAGCGAGACGGACAGGGCTAACTATGGCTACACCTTC.

The chain employs TRBV29-1 and TRBJ2-2; D gene uncertain. The CDR3 is 13 amino acids. CDR1 is SQVTM and CDR2 is ANQGSEA in the germline V gene. Between the trimmed V and J ends, which lost 5 bases and 0 bases, there was a span of 7 bases. This chain's CDR3 is CSVPQTNTGELFF. In DNA, the CDR3 is TGCAGCGTTCCCCAGACGAACACCGGGGAGCTGTTTTTT.

Many counts were recorded for this clone. This chain joins TRBV4-1 and TRBJ1-2; D may be TRBD1 (6 bases). The V end was cut by 1 base, the J end by 4 bases, with 13 bases between. Germline V CDR1 and CDR2: MGHRA, YSYEKL. There are 15 residues in the CDR3. The CDR3 loop is CASSQGDAGAYGYTF. CDR3 DNA sequence: TGCGCCAGCAGCCAAGGCGATGCAGGGGCCTATGGCTACACCTTC.

A word on this clone: The same CDR3 arises from other DNA sequences in this sample as well. V is TRBV5-1 and J is TRBJ1-2, with D perhaps matching TRBD1 (5 bases). V lost 3 bases and J 5 bases, leaving 8 bases between the germline ends. This CDR3 has 12 residues. Germline CDR1 reads SGHRS; CDR2 reads YFSETQ. The CDR3 coding sequence is TGCGCCAGCAGCTCGGCAGGGTATGGCTACACCTTC. It specifies CASSSAGYGYTF.

The CDR3 loop reads CASSQAAGMGYTF. DNA of the CDR3: TGCGCCAGCAGCCAAGCCGCCGGAATGGGCTACACCTTC. The chain uses TRBV4-3 and TRBJ1-2; no clear D. This CDR3 region has 13 residues. The V gene lost 1 base and the J gene lost 8 bases, with 11 bases spanning the gap. Germline CDR1 reads LGHNA; CDR2 reads YSLEER.

J is TRBJ1-3 and V is TRBV29-1; 7 bases match TRBD1. Per germline, CDR1 SQVTM and CDR2 ANQGSEA. V lost 7 bases, J lost 2 bases, and 11 bases stayed unmatched. The CDR3 length is 15 residues. The CDR3: CSASPGQFPGNTIYF. Here the CDR3 DNA reads TGCAGCGCTTCCCCGGGACAGTTCCCTGGAAACACCATATATTTT.

This clone was seen a few times. This sequence joins TRBV11-2 and TRBJ2-1; 7 bases align to TRBD1. Per germline, CDR1 SGHAT and CDR2 FQNNGV. The ends lost 7 bases at V and 9 bases at J; junction bases unmatched: 18. CDR3 length equals 16 residues. The CDR3 DNA reads as TGTGCCAGCACCCCGGTCGGACAGGTGCTGGGAAGTGAGCAGTTCTTC. This encodes CASTPVGQVLGSEQFF.

This clone was seen a few times. The rearrangement uses TRBV6-5 and TRBJ2-3; D is perhaps TRBD1 (6 bases). Trimming cost V 5 bases and J 0 bases, with 12 bases left between them. CDR1 is MNHEY, CDR2 SVGAGI, per germline. The CDR3 is made up of 15 amino acids. CDR3 amino acids: CASSPGTLSTDTQYF. The CDR3 region has the DNA TGTGCCAGCAGTCCAGGGACACTGAGCACAGATACGCAGTATTTT.

This clone was counted only a few times. This chain links TRBV9 with TRBJ2-5, with 7 bases matching TRBD1. Germline V gene sequence: CDR1 SGDLS, CDR2 YYNGEE. This CDR3 region has 15 residues. The junction had 9 bases not matched to a gene; V was cut back by 2 bases and J by 5 bases. The CDR3 region has the DNA TGTGCCAGCAGCGTGGCAGGGGGTATGATCGAGACCCAGTACTTC. This gives the protein CASSVAGGMIETQYF.

The chain is built from TRBV4-1 and TRBJ2-3, with 8 positions matching TRBD1. CDR1 is MGHRA, CDR2 YSYEKL, per germline. Trimming took 4 bases from V and 9 from J; bases not matched to a gene: 15. The CDR3 has 16 residues. DNA for the CDR3: TGCGCCAGCAGCCTGGCCCGGACAGGGAGCTACACCACGCAGTATTTT. As protein: CASSLARTGSYTTQYF.

The chain links TRBV7-2 to TRBJ1-1; D remains ambiguous. Germline V gene sequence: CDR1 SGHTA, CDR2 FQGNSA. V dropped 0 bases and J dropped 1 base, with 6 bases sitting between them. This CDR3 spans 14 amino acids. CDR3 region: CASSLAWRNTEAFF. The DNA for the CDR3 is TGTGCCAGCAGCTTAGCGTGGAGGAACACTGAAGCTTTCTTT.

This clone was recorded a few times. The chain combines TRBV5-4 with TRBJ2-5; tentatively, D is TRBD2 (5 bases). Germline V gene data show CDR1 as SGHNT and CDR2 as YYREEE (reference sequence). V lost 4 bases to trimming and J lost 1 base, with 8 bases between them. The CDR3 contains 13 residues. CDR3 bases: TGTGCCAGCAGCCGGGATTTCCAAGAGACCCAGTACTTC. Protein product: CASSRDFQETQYF.

This clone appeared a few times. The chain has TRBV6-6 and TRBJ2-7, with unresolved D. This CDR3 comprises 10 residues. Trimming left V 8 bases short and J 2 bases short, with 4 bases between. Per germline, CDR1 MNHNY and CDR2 SVGAGI (reference sequence). The CDR3 DNA is TGTGCCAGCGGGCCCTACGAGCAGTACTTC. This gives the protein CASGPYEQYF.

This clone was observed a few times. The chain joins TRBV11-3 to TRBJ2-5; 8 bases agree with TRBD1. This CDR3 has 13 residues. Germline CDR1 and CDR2: SGHNT and YENEEA. The V gene end was trimmed by 3 bases and the J gene end by 6 bases; junction bases not matched to a gene: 3. CDR3 bases: TGTGCCAGCAGCTTTGGACAGGGCCAGACCCAGTACTTC. It translates to CASSFGQGQTQYF. The full variable domain, completed using reference TRBV11-3 and TRBJ2-5, is EAGVVQSPRYKIIEKKQPVAFWCNPISGHNTLYWYLQNLGQGPELLIRYENEEAVDDSQLPKDRFSAERLKGVDSTLKIQPAELGDSAVYLCASSFGQGQTQYFGPGTRLLVL.

The J gene is TRBJ1-3, the V gene TRBV9; 8 bases match TRBD1. V lost 0 bases and J lost 8; bases outside the gene matches: 4. Germline V CDR1 and CDR2: SGDLS, YYNGEE. The CDR3 is made up of 14 amino acids. CDR3 sequence (DNA): TGTGCCAGCAGCGTAGGAGAGACAGGGGACACCATATATTTT. Translated, it gives CASSVGETGDTIYF.

This clone has more than one count but fewer than ten. This specimen includes other DNA sequences encoding the same CDR3. The chain combines TRBV19 with TRBJ1-5; possibly TRBD1 for D (5 bases). CDR1 LNHDA and CDR2 SQIVND come from the germline V gene (reference sequence). The CDR3 totals 14 residues. Trimming cost V 3 bases and J 2 bases, with 8 bases left between them. CDR3: CASSIVQGNQPQHF. The CDR3 bases are TGTGCCAGTAGTATTGTACAGGGCAATCAGCCCCAGCATTTT.

This clone showed up just a few times. Here the CDR3 DNA reads TGTGCCATCAGGGACAGGGAGGATGAAGCTTTCTTT. It codes for CAIRDREDEAFF. This sequence joins TRBV10-3 and TRBJ1-1; TRBD1 matches 8 bases. The germline V gene encodes CDR1 ENHRY and CDR2 SYGVKD. Unmatched junction bases numbered 4, after V lost 6 bases and J lost 7 bases. This CDR3 is 12 amino acids long.

The J gene is TRBJ2-5, the V gene TRBV28; D gene ambiguous. The CDR3 runs to 13 residues. Per germline, CDR1 MDHEN and CDR2 SYDVKM. V was trimmed by 5 bases and J by 4 bases, leaving 11 bases between them. CDR3 DNA sequence: TGTGCCAGCAGTCTCCTCCCTAGAGAGACCCAGTACTTC. It encodes CASSLLPRETQYF.

This clone was recorded a few times. The V gene is TRBV27, the J gene TRBJ2-2; TRBD2 is a possible D gene (5 bases). V dropped 5 bases and J dropped 1 base, with 8 bases sitting between them. Germline V lookup: CDR1 MNHEY, CDR2 SMNVEV (reference sequence). This CDR3 has 14 residues. The CDR3 here is CASSTRWNTGELFF. The CDR3 bases are TGTGCCAGCAGTACTAGGTGGAACACCGGGGAGCTGTTTTTT.

This clone was seen more than once but under ten times. The rearrangement uses TRBV7-7 and TRBJ2-5; 13 nucleotides match TRBD2. The CDR3 has 19 residues. V gave up 3 bases and J gave up 7 bases; unmatched junction bases: 17. Germline CDR1 and CDR2: SSHAT and FNYEAQ (reference sequence). The CDR3 nucleotides are TGTGCCAGCAGCTTCAGCGGGACTAGCGGGGCGACAGATCGAGGGACCCAGTACTTC. Amino acids: CASSFSGTSGATDRGTQYF.

This clone has at least ten counts. The sample holds other DNA sequences that translate to the same CDR3. The chain combines TRBV7-2 with TRBJ1-4; no clear D gene. V lost 3 bases, J lost 5 bases, and 1 base lay in between. This CDR3 spans 11 amino acids. Looked up from germline, CDR1 is SGHTA and CDR2 is FQGNSA. The CDR3 DNA follows: TGTGCCAGCAGCTTCAATGAAAAACTGTTTTTT. Encoded protein: CASSFNEKLFF.